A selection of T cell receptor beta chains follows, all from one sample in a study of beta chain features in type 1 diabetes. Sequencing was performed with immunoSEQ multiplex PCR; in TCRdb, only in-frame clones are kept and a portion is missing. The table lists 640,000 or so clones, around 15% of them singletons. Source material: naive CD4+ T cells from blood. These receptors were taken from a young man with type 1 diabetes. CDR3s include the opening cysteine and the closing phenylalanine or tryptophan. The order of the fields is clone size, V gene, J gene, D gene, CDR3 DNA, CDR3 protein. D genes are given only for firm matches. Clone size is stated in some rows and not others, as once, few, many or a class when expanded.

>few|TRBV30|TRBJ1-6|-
TGTGCCTGGAGTGTGAAGACGCTACTGTGGGGAAAGCATAATTCACCCCTCCACTTT
CAWSVKTLLWGKHNSPLHF
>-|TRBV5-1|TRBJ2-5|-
TGCGCCAGCAGCTCCGGACAGCCGTACCAAGAGACCCAGTACTTC
CASSSGQPYQETQYF
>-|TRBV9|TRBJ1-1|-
TGTGCCAGCAGCGTAGTAGGTTTGAACACTGAAGCTTTCTTT
CASSVVGLNTEAFF
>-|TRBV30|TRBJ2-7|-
TGTGCCTGGAGCCGGCAGGGGCGATACGAGCAGTACTTC
CAWSRQGRYEQYF
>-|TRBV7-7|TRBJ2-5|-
TGTGCTAGCAGCCCTACAGGGTATGAGACCCAGTACTTC
CASSPTGYETQYF
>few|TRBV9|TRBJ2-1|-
TGTGCCAGCAGCCCCGGGACTTCCCCAAGCAATGAGCAGTTCTTC
CASSPGTSPSNEQFF
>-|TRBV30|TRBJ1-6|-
TGTGCCTGGAGTGTAGGAAATTCACCCCTCCACTTT
CAWSVGNSPLHF
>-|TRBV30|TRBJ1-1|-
TGTGCCTGGAACTACCGTGAGGGGGAAACTGAAGCTTTCTTT
CAWNYREGETEAFF
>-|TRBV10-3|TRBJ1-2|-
TGTGCCATCAGTGAACAGGGCGACTATGGCTACACCTTC
CAISEQGDYGYTF
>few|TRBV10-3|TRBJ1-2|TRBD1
TGTGCCATCACCATTGGACAGGGAGCACCCTATGGCTACACCTTC
CAITIGQGAPYGYTF
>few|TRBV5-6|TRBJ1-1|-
TGTGCCAGCAGCCCCCCCCGAGGTGGGTCGAACACTGAAGCTTTCTTT
CASSPPRGGSNTEAFF
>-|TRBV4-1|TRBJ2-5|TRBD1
TGCGCCAGCAGCCAAGGGGGGACAGGGGGCGTCGGGAAGACCCAGTACTTC
CASSQGGTGGVGKTQYF
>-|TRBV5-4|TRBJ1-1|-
TGTGCCAGCAGCTTACACACGGAAGCTTTCTTT
CASSLHTEAFF
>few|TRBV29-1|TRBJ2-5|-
TGCAGCTTTTCCCCACAGCAAGAGACCCAGTACTTC
CSFSPQQETQYF